Presented here are 29 T cell receptor beta chains from one specimen sequenced in a study of cytomegalovirus exposure and HLA in healthy donors (dated by TCRdb to 2016 to 2017). Library method: the immunoSEQ multiplex PCR assay. TCRdb took over this immuneACCESS table, retaining in-frame rearrangements with V and J assigned. Such tables are incomplete; in checked studies, under half of the missing clones stem from an unresolved V gene, and the remainder is unexplained. The sample includes approximately 160,000 clones, with about 89% observed a single time. The ten largest clones add up to about 3.1% of the sample. Sample: PBMCs. These receptors were taken from a woman between 18 and 29 years old in good health and CMV-seropositive.

This sequence joins TRBV19 and TRBJ2-6; TRBD2 matches 9 bases. V lost 4 bases and J lost 2; bases outside the gene matches: 6. Germline V CDR1 and CDR2: LNHDA, SQIVND (reference sequence). The CDR3 is 17 residues long. The CDR3 loop reads CASSRPSGMTGANVLTF. CDR3 coding DNA: TGTGCCAGTAGTAGGCCTAGCGGGATGACTGGGGCCAACGTCCTGACTTTC.

This chain links TRBV19 with TRBJ2-3, with TRBD1 matching 11 bases. Germline V CDR1 and CDR2: LNHDA, SQIVND (reference sequence). V trimming: 3 bases; J trimming: 4 bases; junction bases outside the gene matches: 6. The CDR3 contains 16 residues. CDR3 nucleotides: TGTGCCAGTAGTATGCTACCGGGACAGGGGGCAGATACGCAGTATTTT. Translated: CASSMLPGQGADTQYF.

V gene TRBV5-1 combines with J gene TRBJ2-5, with 9 bases that match TRBD2. The V gene's germline CDR1 is SGHRS and CDR2 YFSETQ. CDR3 size: 16 residues. With 0 bases clipped from V and 8 bases from J, the junction kept 11 bases outside the gene matches. This CDR3 reads CASSLGAGGPERTQYF. Written as DNA, the CDR3 is TGCGCCAGCAGCTTGGGTGCGGGAGGGCCGGAACGAACCCAGTACTTC.

The chain combines TRBV18 with TRBJ2-5; TRBD1 matches at 7 bases. Trimming at V came to 3 bases and at J to 0 bases, leaving 13 bases not matched to a gene. Germline lookup yields CDR1 KGHSH and CDR2 LQKENI. The CDR3 runs to 18 residues. CDR3 in DNA: TGTGCCAGCTCACCGTCAAAGACAGGGTGGGGAAACCAAGAGACCCAGTACTTC. It codes for CASSPSKTGWGNQETQYF.

The J gene is TRBJ1-2, the V gene TRBV28; 7 bases align to TRBD1. Looked up from germline, CDR1 is MDHEN and CDR2 is SYDVKM. After removal of 2 bases from V and 6 bases from J, the junction contained 3 bases not matched to a gene. CDR3 length: 13 residues. The DNA of the CDR3 is TGTGCCAGCAGTTTAAGGGACAGCGATGGCTACACCTTC. It is translated as CASSLRDSDGYTF.

The J gene is TRBJ2-7, the V gene TRBV12-5; a weak D match, TRBD2 (6 bases). The V gene's germline CDR1 is LGHNT and CDR2 FRNRAP. V shed 1 base and J shed 4 bases, with 20 bases lying between them. CDR3 length equals 17 residues. CDR3 DNA sequence: TGTGCTAGTGGTTTGGCCCTTGTGAGACGGGAGAGTTACGAGCAGTACTTC. Translation gives CASGLALVRRESYEQYF.

The chain is built from TRBV5-1 and TRBJ1-1, with 7 bases that match TRBD1. With V trimmed by 0 bases and J by 5 bases, 4 bases remained unmatched. The germline CDR1 and CDR2 sequences are SGHRS and YFSETQ. The CDR3 sequence is 14 residues long. CDR3 sequence: CASSLEGAGTEAFF. CDR3 in DNA: TGCGCCAGCAGCTTGGAGGGGGCAGGAACTGAAGCTTTCTTT.

This clone was observed once. The V and J genes are TRBV13 and TRBJ2-7, with TRBD1 as a possible D gene (5 bases). Germline V gene sequence: CDR1 PRHDT, CDR2 FYEKMQ (reference sequence). Trimming removed 2 bases at V and 4 bases at J, with 15 bases between. The CDR3 sequence is 15 residues long. CDR3 bases: TGTGCCAGCAGCTTAAGTCGTCAGGGTGGGTACGAGCAGTACTTC. Translating it yields CASSLSRQGGYEQYF.

The chain is built from TRBV7-2 and TRBJ1-2, with TRBD1 as a possible D gene (5 bases). Germline V CDR1 and CDR2: SGHTA, FQGNSA. V was trimmed by 5 bases and J by 6 bases, leaving 16 bases between them. The CDR3 loop spans 14 amino acids. The CDR3 reads CASSPTGDSDGYTF. Here the CDR3 DNA reads TGTGCCAGCAGCCCCACTGGGGACTCTGATGGCTACACCTTC.

This sequence joins TRBV15 and TRBJ2-2; D gene unclear. Germline V gene sequence: CDR1 LNHNV, CDR2 YYDKDF (reference sequence). V was pared by 0 bases and J by 5 bases, with 10 bases between. The CDR3 has 15 residues. The CDR3 DNA reads as TGTGCCACCAGCAGAGATTTTGGGCAGACCGGGGAGCTGTTTTTT. Translation: CATSRDFGQTGELFF.

The chain employs TRBV28 and TRBJ2-5; 9 bases align to TRBD1. The CDR3 covers 13 residues. Per the germline V gene, CDR1 is MDHEN and CDR2 is SYDVKM. J was trimmed by 7 bases and V by 8 bases; bases with no gene match: 8. CDR3 in amino acids: CASLGTGLGTQYF. Written as DNA, the CDR3 is TGTGCCAGCTTGGGGACAGGGTTAGGGACCCAGTACTTC.

The rearrangement joins TRBV7-9 to TRBJ2-3, with D perhaps TRBD2 (5 bases). The CDR3 extends over 16 amino acids. Germline CDR1 reads SEHNR; CDR2 reads FQNEAQ (reference sequence). V was cut by 5 bases and J by 3 bases, with 18 bases left in between. The CDR3 spells CASSPGGLFETDTQYF. The CDR3, as DNA: TGTGCCAGCAGCCCCGGCGGGCTCTTCGAGACAGATACGCAGTATTTT.

V and J are TRBV6-5 and TRBJ2-2, with a tentative D call TRBD2 (6 bases). CDR3 size: 15 residues. Germline V gives CDR1 MNHEY, CDR2 SVGAGI. V lost 6 bases and J 5 bases, leaving 16 bases between the germline ends. CDR3 DNA: TGTGCCAGCAGCCTTTCGGGAGATTGGACCGGGGAGCTGTTTTTT. This translates into CASSLSGDWTGELFF.

The rearrangement uses TRBV14 and TRBJ1-2, with 7 nucleotides matching TRBD1. V dropped 0 bases and J dropped 4; count of bases not matched to a gene: 11. The CDR3 extends over 17 amino acids. Germline values: CDR1 SGHDN, CDR2 FVKESK. The DNA for the CDR3 is TGTGCCAGCAGCCAAGAGCCCGACAGGGATCATAGCTATGGCTACACCTTC. It encodes CASSQEPDRDHSYGYTF.

The chain is built from TRBV15 and TRBJ1-5; the match to TRBD1 covers 10 bases. Germline values: CDR1 LNHNV, CDR2 YYDKDF (reference sequence). The V segment lost 3 bases and the J segment 0 bases; nucleotides outside the gene matches: 11. The CDR3 sequence is 19 residues long. CDR3 residues: CATSRGGTGASNSNQPQHF. CDR3 bases: TGTGCCACCAGCAGGGGCGGGACAGGGGCGTCGAATAGCAATCAGCCCCAGCATTTT.

The chain uses TRBV7-2 and TRBJ2-7, with D possibly being TRBD1 (6 bases). Deletions cut 3 bases from V and 6 bases from J, with 18 bases between. This CDR3 spans 15 amino acids. Germline CDR1 SGHTA, CDR2 FQGNSA. CDR3 coding DNA: TGTGCCAGCAGCTTGTCAGGGGTGCCGGACGGCGAGCAGTACTTC. Protein sequence: CASSLSGVPDGEQYF.

This sequence joins TRBV27 and TRBJ1-1, with a tentative D call TRBD1 (5 bases). Germline V CDR1 and CDR2: MNHEY, SMNVEV (reference sequence). The ends were cut back, 7 bases at V and 1 base at J, with 16 bases in the middle. The CDR3 consists of 15 residues. The CDR3 loop reads CASKTRRGKNTEAFF. CDR3 nucleotides: TGTGCCAGCAAGACCCGGAGGGGAAAGAACACTGAAGCTTTCTTT.

V usage is TRBV11-2 and J usage is TRBJ2-1, with 9 bases lining up with TRBD1. CDR1 is SGHAT, CDR2 FQNNGV, per germline. The CDR3 loop spans 17 amino acids. Trimming cost V 5 bases and J 5 bases; bases outside gene matches: 13. CDR3 region: CASSTNWGGQGNNEQFF. As DNA, the CDR3 is TGTGCCAGCAGCACAAACTGGGGGGGACAGGGCAACAATGAGCAGTTCTTC.

V and J are TRBV6-5 and TRBJ2-2; D is unresolved. V shed 2 bases and J shed 4 bases, with 8 bases lying between them. This CDR3 spans 14 amino acids. CDR1 and CDR2 from the germline V gene are MNHEY and SVGAGI. DNA for the CDR3: TGTGCCAGCAGTTACGGTCCGGGCACCGGGGAGCTGTTTTTT. Its protein is CASSYGPGTGELFF.

On this clone: At one end, the junction sequence differs from germline, possibly due to a read error. The chain has TRBV11-3 and TRBJ2-7; a weak D match, TRBD1 (6 bases). The germline CDR1 and CDR2 sequences are SGHNT and YENEEA. This CDR3 has 13 residues. The CDR3 loop reads CASSLEPSGTWNF. In DNA form, the CDR3 reads TGTGCCAGCAGCTTAGAGCCATCTGGGACATGGAACTTC.

The V call is TRBV6-1, the J call TRBJ1-2, with D perhaps matching TRBD1 (6 bases). V was shortened by 5 bases and J by 14 bases, with 18 bases between the two germline ends. Germline V CDR1 and CDR2: MNHNS, SASEGT. The CDR3 runs 12 residues. The CDR3 sequence is CASSNSQSGTTF. The CDR3, as DNA: TGTGCCAGCAGTAACTCCCAATCGGGGACAACCTTC.

The J gene is TRBJ2-3, the V gene TRBV2; D might be TRBD1 (6 bases). CDR1 is SNHLY and CDR2 is FYNNEI in the germline V gene. The CDR3 is 14 amino acids. V lost 7 bases, J lost 5 bases, and 16 bases lay in between. CDR3 sequence: CASIQWAGEDTQYF. Here the CDR3 DNA reads TGTGCCAGCATTCAGTGGGCAGGGGAAGATACGCAGTATTTT.

The chain employs TRBV15 and TRBJ2-5; 8 bases map to TRBD1. This CDR3 region has 15 residues. V was pared by 3 bases and J by 5 bases, with 8 bases of the junction left unmatched. Germline V CDR1 and CDR2: LNHNV, YYDKDF (reference sequence). CDR3 coding DNA: TGTGCCACCAGCAGGGAACAGGGGGGAGGTGAGACCCAGTACTTC. Translated: CATSREQGGGETQYF.

The genes are TRBV7-6 and TRBJ1-2, with D maybe TRBD1 (6 bases). The V and J ends lost 1 base and 3 bases respectively, with 12 bases between them. CDR3 length: 15 residues. Germline loops: CDR1 SGHVS, CDR2 FNYEAQ. The CDR3 region is CASSLGNAGDYGYTF. The DNA for the CDR3 is TGTGCCAGCAGCTTAGGAAACGCAGGGGACTATGGCTACACCTTC. The complete variable domain, with remaining parts taken from reference TRBV7-6 and TRBJ1-2, reads GAGVSQSPRYKVTKRGQDVALRCDPISGHVSLYWYRQALGQGPEFLTYFNYEAQQDKSGLPNDRFSAERPEGSISTLTIQRTEQRDSAMYRCASSLGNAGDYGYTFGSGTRLTVV.

J is TRBJ1-4 and V is TRBV6-6; 7 bases fit TRBD1. Trimming at V came to 0 bases and at J to 7 bases, leaving 5 bases not matched to a gene. CDR1 and CDR2 (germline): MNHNY, SVGAGI (reference sequence). The CDR3 totals 15 residues. The CDR3 DNA reads as TGTGCCAGCAGTTACTCCGTACAGGGGCGTGAAAAACTGTTTTTT. Its protein is CASSYSVQGREKLFF.

The chain carries TRBV11-3 and TRBJ2-2; TRBD1 agrees at 12 bases. Germline lookup yields CDR1 SGHNT and CDR2 YENEEA. Germline trimming cut 6 bases from V and 2 bases from J; bases unmatched to any gene: 10. This CDR3 has 18 residues. CDR3 DNA sequence: TGTGCCAGCAGGAACCTCCCGGGACAGGGGGCTAACACCGGGGAGCTGTTTTTT. Its translation: CASRNLPGQGANTGELFF.

V gene TRBV19 combines with J gene TRBJ2-1, with TRBD2 matching 14 bases. Germline-derived CDR1 and CDR2 are LNHDA and SQIVND (reference sequence). The CDR3 runs to 16 residues. V shed 5 bases, J shed 5 bases, and the junction held 5 bases outside the gene matches. The CDR3, as DNA: TGTGCCAGTAGTCCGACTAGCGGGAGGGCCAACAATGAGCAGTTCTTC. This encodes CASSPTSGRANNEQFF.

This clone is categorized as medium-sized. CDR3 DNA sequence: TGTGCCAGCAGCACAGGGACAGGGGGTCGAAACACCATATATTTT. It specifies CASSTGTGGRNTIYF. The genes are TRBV7-9 and TRBJ1-3, with 11 nucleotides matching TRBD1. V was clipped by 5 bases and J by 5 bases; unmatched bases: 5. The length of the CDR3 is 15 residues. The germline V gene has CDR1 SEHNR and CDR2 FQNEAQ (reference sequence). Supplemented by reference TRBV7-9 and TRBJ1-3, the full variable domain reads DTGVSQNPRHKITKRGQNVTFRCDPISEHNRLYWYRQTLGQGPEFLTYFQNEAQLEKSRLLSDRFSAERPKGSFSTLEIQRTEQGDSAMYLCASSTGTGGRNTIYFGEGSWLTVV.

The chain links TRBV7-2 to TRBJ2-2; the D is unclear. Germline values: CDR1 SGHTA, CDR2 FQGNSA. Trimming stripped 8 bases from V and 2 bases from J, with 9 bases between. The CDR3 runs to 13 residues. The CDR3 reads CASRAPNTGELFF. The CDR3 DNA reads as TGTGCCAGCCGAGCTCCCAACACCGGGGAGCTGTTTTTT.